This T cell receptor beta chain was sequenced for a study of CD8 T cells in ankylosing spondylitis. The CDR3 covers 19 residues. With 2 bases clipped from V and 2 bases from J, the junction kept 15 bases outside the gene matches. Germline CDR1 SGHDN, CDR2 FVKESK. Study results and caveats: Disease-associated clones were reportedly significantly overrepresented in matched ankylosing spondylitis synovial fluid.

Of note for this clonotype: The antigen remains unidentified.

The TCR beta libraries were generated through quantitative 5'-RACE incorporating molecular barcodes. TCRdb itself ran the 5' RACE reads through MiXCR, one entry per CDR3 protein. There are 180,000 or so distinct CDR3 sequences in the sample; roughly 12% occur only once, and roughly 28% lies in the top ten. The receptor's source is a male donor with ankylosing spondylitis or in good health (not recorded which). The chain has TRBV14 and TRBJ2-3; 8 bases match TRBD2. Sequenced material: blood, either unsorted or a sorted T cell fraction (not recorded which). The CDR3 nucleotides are TGTGCCAGCAGCCAATCGCCCGCCCAGCGGGAGTTTTACACAGATACGCAGTATTTT. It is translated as CASSQSPAQREFYTDTQYF. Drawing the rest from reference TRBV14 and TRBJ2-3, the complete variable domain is EAGVTQFPSHSVIEKGQTVTLRCDPISGHDNLYWYRRVMGKEIKFLLHFVKESKQDESGMPNNRFLAERTGGTYSTLKVQPAELEDSGVYFCASSQSPAQREFYTDTQYFGPGTRLTVL.